The entry below describes one T cell receptor (beta chain). Antigen unknown. The PCR employed 60 Vbeta primers together with 13 Jbeta primers. The protocol was immunoSEQ multiplex PCR, while the TCRdb copy is restricted to in-frame clones and leaves out a portion. The sample shows about 160,000 clones, 70% of them seen only once. This record belongs to a study of cytomegalovirus exposure and HLA in healthy donors. Study summary: Under 90% of more than 300 genotyped donors fell in the Caucasian-associated ancestry cluster.

General study points: In vitro assays verified that a few CMV-associated chains recognized CMV antigens specifically. In a later analysis, HLA-associated TCR beta chains were more clonally expanded than equally common others. Association of around 17,000 TCR beta sequences with HLA alleles was found at 0.05 false discovery rate in a later analysis.

The receptor was derived from a young man in good health and CMV-seropositive. Sequencing was done on a sample of PBMCs.

CDR3 loop: CASSEGDYQNEQFF. DNA of the CDR3: TGTGCCAGCAGTGAAGGGGACTACCAAAATGAGCAGTTCTTC. The chain carries TRBV6-4 and TRBJ2-1; 7 bases are shared with TRBD2. Per the germline V gene, CDR1 is MRHNA and CDR2 is SNTAGT. This CDR3 is built from 14 residues. The V and J ends lost 3 bases and 7 bases, in that order; junction bases with no gene match: 6.